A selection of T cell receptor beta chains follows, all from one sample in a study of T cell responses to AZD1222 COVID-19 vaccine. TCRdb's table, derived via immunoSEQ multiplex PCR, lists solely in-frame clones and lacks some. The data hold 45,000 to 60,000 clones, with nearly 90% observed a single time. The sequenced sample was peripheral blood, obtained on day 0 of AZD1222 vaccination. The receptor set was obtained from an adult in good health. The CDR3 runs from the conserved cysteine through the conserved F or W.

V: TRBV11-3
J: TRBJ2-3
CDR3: CASSSVNIDTQYF

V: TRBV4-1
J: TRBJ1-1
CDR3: CASSQGQGKDTEAFF

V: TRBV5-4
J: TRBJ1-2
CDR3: CASSGDSNYGYTF

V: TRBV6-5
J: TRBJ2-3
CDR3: CASSYSYRPDTQYF

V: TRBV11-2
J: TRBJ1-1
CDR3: CASSRYTEAFF

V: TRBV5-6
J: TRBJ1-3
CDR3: CASSLIPSGNTIYF

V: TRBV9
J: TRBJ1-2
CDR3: CASSVDTATNYGYTF

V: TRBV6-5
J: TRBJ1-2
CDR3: CASREGWGYTF

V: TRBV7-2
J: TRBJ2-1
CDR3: CASSARGPYNEQFF

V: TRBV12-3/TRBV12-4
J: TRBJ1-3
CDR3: CASSPSSGNTIYF

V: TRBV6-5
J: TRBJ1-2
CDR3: CASSRDTANYGYTF

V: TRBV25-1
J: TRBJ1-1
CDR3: CASSETGRYTEAFF

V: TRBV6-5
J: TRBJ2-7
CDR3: CASRPGTRAYEQYF

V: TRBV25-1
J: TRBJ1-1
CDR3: CASSDPQVNTEAFF

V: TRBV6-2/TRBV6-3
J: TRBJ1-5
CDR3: CASSFDRGGQPQHF

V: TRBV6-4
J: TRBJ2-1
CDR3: CASSDRAMSSYNEQFF

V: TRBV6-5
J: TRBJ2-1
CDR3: CASSYNERGASVEFF

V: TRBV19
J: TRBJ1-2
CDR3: CSSGSYGYTF

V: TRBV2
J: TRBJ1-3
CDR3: CASRYSSGNTIYF

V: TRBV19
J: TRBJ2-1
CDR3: CASSIQGQGENEQFF

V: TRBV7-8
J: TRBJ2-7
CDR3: CASSLRGSYEQYF

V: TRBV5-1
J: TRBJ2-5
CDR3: CASSSAWGKETQYF

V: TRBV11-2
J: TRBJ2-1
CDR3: CASSLDRTSGQEQFF

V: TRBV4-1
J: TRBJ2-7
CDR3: CASSQGYRVGGSYEQYF

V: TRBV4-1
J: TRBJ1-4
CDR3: CASSQHATGNEKLFF

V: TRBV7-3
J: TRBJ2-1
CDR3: CASSLPGVNEQFF

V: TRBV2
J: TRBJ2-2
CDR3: CAITGGYTGELFF

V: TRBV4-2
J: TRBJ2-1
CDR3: CASSSETGDNEQFF

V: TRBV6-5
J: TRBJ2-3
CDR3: CASSYSRWDADTQYF

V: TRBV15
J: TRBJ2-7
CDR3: CATSIGTSGAYEQYF

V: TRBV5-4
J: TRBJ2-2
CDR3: CASSPTPDRATGELFF

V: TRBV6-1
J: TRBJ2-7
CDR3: CASSDGLGQSYEQYF

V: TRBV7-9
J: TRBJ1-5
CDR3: CASSPGTGNQPQHF

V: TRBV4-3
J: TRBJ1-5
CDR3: CASSQTGLKGQPQHF

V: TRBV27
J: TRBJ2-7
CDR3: CASSFGAVGVYEQYF

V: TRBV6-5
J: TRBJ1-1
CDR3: CASSQGGLNTEAFF

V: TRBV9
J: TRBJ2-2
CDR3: CASSHLTGQDVTNTGELFF

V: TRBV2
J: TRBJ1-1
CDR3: CASRAGAEAFF

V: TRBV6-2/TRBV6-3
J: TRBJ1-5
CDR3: CASSPPTGTEELQHF

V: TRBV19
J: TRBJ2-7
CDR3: CASSGGGIYEQYF

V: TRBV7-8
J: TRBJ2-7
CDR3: CASSLDGVSGKYF

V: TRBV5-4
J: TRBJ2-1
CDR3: CASSLNPWGGANEQFF

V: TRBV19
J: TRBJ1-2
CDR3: CASSKDSGGGYTF

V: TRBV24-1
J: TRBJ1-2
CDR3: CATSEGGANYGYTF

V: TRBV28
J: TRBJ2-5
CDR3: CASTSQARETQYF

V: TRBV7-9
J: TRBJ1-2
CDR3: CASSSMTGGTKGYTF

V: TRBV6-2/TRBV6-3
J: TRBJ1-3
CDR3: CASSYGNTIYF

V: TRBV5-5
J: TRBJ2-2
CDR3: CASSPPGQGVSGELFF

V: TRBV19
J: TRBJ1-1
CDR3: CASSLQTGATTEAFF

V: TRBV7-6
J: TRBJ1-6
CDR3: CASSRDRGPYNSPLHF

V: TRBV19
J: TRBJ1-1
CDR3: CASNRGLKAFF

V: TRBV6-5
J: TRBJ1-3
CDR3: CASSYSTEGNTIYF

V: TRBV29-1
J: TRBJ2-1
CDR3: CSARAGGPNNEQFF

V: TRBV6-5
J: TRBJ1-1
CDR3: CASSYSTLAEAFF

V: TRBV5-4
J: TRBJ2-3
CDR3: CASSLGIAGASDTQYF